A single sample gave rise to the 10 T cell receptor beta chains below, sequenced in a study of vaccination effects on CD4 cells after COVID-19. CD4+ T cell isolation took place after 10 days of culture. Method: immunoSEQ multiplex PCR; TCRdb's copy keeps in-frame clones and lacks some. The sample has some 39,000 clones; 82% are singletons. The antigens for these receptors are not known. Source: CD4+ T cells from PBMCs cultured without peptide, taken before COVID-19 vaccination. The origin of the receptors is a human donor who received a COVID-19 vaccine.

The chain employs TRBV28 and TRBJ2-7, with 11 bases that match TRBD1. V lost 6 bases and J lost 1; bases outside the gene matches: 8. The CDR3 has 16 residues. The V gene's germline CDR1 is MDHEN and CDR2 SYDVKM. The CDR3 loop is CASSQVGDRGSYEQYV. The CDR3 region has the DNA TGTGCCAGCAGCCAGGTGGGGGACAGGGGGTCCTACGAGCAGTACGTC.

This chain links TRBV5-4 with TRBJ2-5; a weak D match, TRBD1 (5 bases). CDR1 and CDR2 (germline): SGHNT, YYREEE (reference sequence). Trimming shortened V by 2 bases and J by 2 bases, and 7 bases separated the two germline ends. This CDR3 has 13 amino acids. The CDR3 reads CASSFDRQETQYF. As DNA, the CDR3 is TGTGCCAGCAGCTTTGACAGACAAGAGACCCAGTACTTC.

This chain's CDR3 is CASSHRGDQQYV. DNA for the CDR3: TGTGCCAGCTCACACAGGGGCGATCAGCAGTACGTC. This chain uses TRBV18 with TRBJ2-7, with 7 bases identical to TRBD1. There are 12 residues in the CDR3. From germline, CDR1 is KGHSH and CDR2 LQKENI. Losses at the gene ends were 4 bases for V and 8 bases for J; bases not matched to a gene: 5.

The chain combines TRBV18 with TRBJ2-5; unclear D gene. The CDR3 runs 13 residues. CDR1 and CDR2 from the germline V gene are KGHSH and LQKENI. The V end lost 6 bases, the J end lost 1 base, and 9 bases lay between the germline ends. CDR3 DNA: TGTGCCAGCTCCCCGCGCCCCCAAGAGACCCAGTACTTC. It yields the protein CASSPRPQETQYF.

The rearrangement uses TRBV24-1 and TRBJ2-1; D gene ambiguous. The V gene's germline CDR1 is KGHDR and CDR2 SFDVKD. The ends were cut back, 0 bases at V and 6 bases at J, with 5 bases in the middle. CDR3 length equals 13 residues. CDR3 sequence reads: CATSDLGRNEQFF. The DNA for the CDR3 is TGTGCCACCAGTGATTTGGGGCGCAATGAGCAGTTCTTC.

This clone was detected a few times. The chain links TRBV2 to TRBJ1-2; tentative D call: TRBD1 (5 bases). The germline V gene encodes CDR1 SNHLY and CDR2 FYNNEI. The CDR3 totals 12 residues. Trimming left V 9 bases short and J 3 bases short, with 11 bases between. The CDR3 DNA reads as TGTGCCAGTATCCAGGGTTACTATGGCTACACCTTC. Its translation: CASIQGYYGYTF.

The sample holds a few counts of this clone. V usage is TRBV7-3 and J usage is TRBJ2-1; no clear D gene. The ends were cut back, 3 bases at V and 5 bases at J, with 8 bases in the middle. Per germline, CDR1 SGHTA and CDR2 FQGTGA. The length of the CDR3 is 13 residues. The CDR3 DNA sequence: TGTGCCAGCAGCTTCGGTCAGGACAATGAGCAGTTCTTC. This translates into CASSFGQDNEQFF. Supplemented by reference TRBV7-3 and TRBJ2-1, the full variable domain reads GAGVSQTPSNKVTEKGKYVELRCDPISGHTALYWYRQSLGQGPEFLIYFQGTGAADDSGLPNDRFFAVRPEGSVSTLKIQRTERGDSAVYLCASSFGQDNEQFFGPGTRLTVL.

CDR3 DNA sequence: TGTGCCACCAGCAGAGCGCCCGGGGAGCTGTTTTTT. Protein product: CATSRAPGELFF. The chain uses TRBV15 and TRBJ2-2, with no clear D. The germline V gene has CDR1 LNHNV and CDR2 YYDKDF (reference sequence). This CDR3 has 12 amino acids. The V end lost 1 base, the J end lost 6 bases, and 3 bases lay between the germline ends.

The CDR3 loop reads CASSPGGGRETQYF. CDR3 nucleotide sequence: TGTGCCAGCAGCCCGGGTGGCGGGCGAGAGACCCAGTACTTC. The chain has TRBV7-9 and TRBJ2-5; D is perhaps TRBD2 (5 bases). CDR3 length: 14 amino acids. Germline CDR1 reads SEHNR; CDR2 reads FQNEAQ (reference sequence). Trimming took 5 bases from V and 4 from J, leaving 14 bases between them.

The chain has TRBV2 and TRBJ2-3; D unresolved. V was cut by 6 bases and J by 0 bases, with 7 bases left in between. The CDR3 consists of 13 residues. The germline CDR1 and CDR2 sequences are SNHLY and FYNNEI. CDR3 region: CASRKDSTDTQYF. The CDR3 nucleotides are TGTGCCAGCAGGAAGGACAGCACAGATACGCAGTATTTT.